These 15 T cell receptor beta chains came from one sample sequenced in a study of cytomegalovirus exposure and HLA in healthy donors. The PCR employed 60 Vbeta primers together with 13 Jbeta primers. Clones were read by immunoSEQ multiplex PCR, and TCRdb kept only the in-frame ones, dropping some. The sample yields 150,000 to 160,000 clones, over 65% seen once. Sequenced input: PBMCs. These receptors were obtained from a woman between 40 and 55 years old in good health and CMV-seronegative.

CDR3 nucleotide sequence: TGTGCCAGCAGTGAAATCGGGCAGGGGGCCGGCAATGAGCAGTTCTTC. It encodes CASSEIGQGAGNEQFF. The V call is TRBV2, the J call TRBJ2-1, with TRBD1 identical over 8 bases. Per germline, CDR1 SNHLY and CDR2 FYNNEI. V was pared by 2 bases and J by 6 bases, with 9 bases of the junction left unmatched. CDR3 length: 16 amino acids.

This clone was counted between two and nine times. The chain recombines TRBV13 with TRBJ2-7; the match to TRBD2 covers 13 bases. There are 13 residues in the CDR3. With 5 bases clipped from V and 7 bases from J, the junction kept 2 bases outside the gene matches. In germline, CDR1 is PRHDT, CDR2 FYEKMQ (reference sequence). As DNA, the CDR3 is TGTGCCAGCAGCGTGACTAGCGGGAGGGAGCAGTACTTC. Its translation: CASSVTSGREQYF. The whole variable domain, remainder taken from reference TRBV13 and TRBJ2-7, is AAGVIQSPRHLIKEKRETATLKCYPIPRHDTVYWYQQGPGQDPQFLISFYEKMQSDKGSIPDRFSAQQFSDYHSELNMSSLELGDSALYFCASSVTSGREQYFGPGTRLTVT.

This chain uses TRBV10-2 with TRBJ1-6; 9 nucleotides align to TRBD1. Germline V CDR1 and CDR2: WSHSY, SAAADI. Trimming removed 4 bases from V and 10 bases from J; junction bases left unmatched: 11. The CDR3 totals 16 residues. CDR3 sequence reads: CASSARPGTGSSPLHF. The CDR3 DNA reads as TGCGCCAGCAGTGCCCGTCCCGGGACAGGGAGCTCACCCCTCCACTTT.

The chain joins TRBV5-1 to TRBJ2-4, with 7 bases identical to TRBD2. CDR1 and CDR2 from the germline V gene are SGHRS and YFSETQ. The length of the CDR3 is 13 residues. V lost 0 bases to trimming and J lost 13 bases; unmatched junction nucleotides: 7. The CDR3 DNA follows: TGCGCCAGCAGCTTGGGAGGGATGACTAGCCAGTACTTC. It specifies CASSLGGMTSQYF.

The chain employs TRBV30 and TRBJ1-2, with D possibly matching TRBD1 (5 bases). Germline loops: CDR1 GTSNPN, CDR2 SVGIG (reference sequence). CDR3 length equals 18 residues. Deletions cut 2 bases from V and 8 bases from J, with 30 bases between. The CDR3 here is CAWSRGTVTSPQRSGYTF. CDR3 bases: TGTGCCTGGAGTAGGGGAACAGTCACCAGCCCCCAACGGAGCGGCTACACCTTC.

The chain joins TRBV11-2 to TRBJ1-5; 8 positions agree with TRBD1. Germline loops: CDR1 SGHAT, CDR2 FQNNGV. CDR3 length equals 16 residues. Trimming cost V 1 base and J 0 bases; bases outside gene matches: 2. CDR3 coding DNA: TGTGCCAGCAGCTTAGGGACAGGGTATAGCAATCAGCCCCAGCATTTT. It is translated as CASSLGTGYSNQPQHF.

The chain links TRBV19 to TRBJ1-1; no clear D. V lost 7 bases to trimming and J lost 1 base, with 19 bases between them. This CDR3 comprises 16 residues. The germline gives CDR1 LNHDA, CDR2 SQIVND (reference sequence). For the CDR3, the DNA is TGTGCCAGTACCCCTCGAGAAGGACTCAGGAACACTGAAGCTTTCTTT. Amino acids: CASTPREGLRNTEAFF.

This chain connects TRBV28 to TRBJ1-1; 7 bases are a match to TRBD1. V was clipped by 6 bases and J by 11 bases; unmatched bases: 15. The CDR3 runs to 14 residues. Germline values: CDR1 MDHEN, CDR2 SYDVKM. CDR3 loop: CASSSPGGPGEAFF. The CDR3 DNA is TGTGCCAGCAGCTCTCCAGGGGGGCCCGGGGAGGCTTTCTTT.

The gene calls are TRBV7-9 and TRBJ1-1; D is unresolved. The V gene's germline CDR1 is SEHNR and CDR2 FQNEAQ (reference sequence). The CDR3 covers 11 residues. V was trimmed by 6 bases and J by 6 bases, leaving 8 bases between them. CDR3: CASRLTAEAFF. DNA for the CDR3: TGTGCCAGCAGGCTCACGGCTGAAGCTTTCTTT.

The chain recombines TRBV5-1 with TRBJ1-1; D uncertain. Trimming left V 0 bases short and J 4 bases short, with 4 bases between. The CDR3 loop spans 12 amino acids. CDR1 is SGHRS, CDR2 YFSETQ, per germline. As DNA, the CDR3 is TGCGCCAGCAGCTTGGCCATCACTGAAGCTTTCTTT. It specifies CASSLAITEAFF.

The J gene is TRBJ1-2, the V gene TRBV6-1; no firm D call. The CDR3 has 13 amino acids. CDR1 is MNHNS and CDR2 is SASEGT in the germline V gene. Between the trimmed V and J ends, which lost 2 bases and 8 bases, there was a span of 12 bases. CDR3 DNA: TGTGCCAGCAGTGAAACCCCGCCCGGGGGCTACACCTTC. Encoded protein: CASSETPPGGYTF.

The chain recombines TRBV2 with TRBJ1-4; tentative D call: TRBD1 (5 bases). CDR3 length equals 16 residues. V was shortened by 4 bases and J by 5 bases, with 17 bases between the two germline ends. Germline-derived CDR1 and CDR2 are SNHLY and FYNNEI. DNA of the CDR3: TGTGCCAGCAGTGGGGACTCTCCGGGGCTAAATGAAAAACTGTTTTTT. Protein product: CASSGDSPGLNEKLFF.

The chain uses TRBV6-1 and TRBJ2-7; D may be TRBD1 (6 bases). This CDR3 has 15 residues. CDR1 MNHNS and CDR2 SASEGT come from the germline V gene. V gave up 1 base and J gave up 3 bases, with 13 bases separating them. CDR3 bases: TGTGCCAGCAGTGAAGAAGGGGACAAGTACTACGAGCAGTACTTC. Translation: CASSEEGDKYYEQYF.

The chain links TRBV9 to TRBJ2-5, with 8 bases matching TRBD2. Germline CDR1 SGDLS, CDR2 YYNGEE. V gave up 4 bases and J gave up 6 bases; unmatched junction bases: 11. The CDR3 has 15 residues. CDR3 nucleotide sequence: TGTGCCAGCAGCCTTGGGGTCGGCGGGGGGCAGACCCAGTACTTC. Residues: CASSLGVGGGQTQYF.

The V call is TRBV4-1, the J call TRBJ1-3; D uncertain. V gave up 0 bases and J gave up 3 bases, with 6 bases separating them. The CDR3 has 14 amino acids. Looked up from germline, CDR1 is MGHRA and CDR2 is YSYEKL. The CDR3 is CASSQEADGNTIYF. CDR3 coding DNA: TGCGCCAGCAGCCAAGAGGCAGATGGAAACACCATATATTTT.